This T cell receptor beta chain was sequenced for a study of T-cell memory formation after mild COVID-19. Study-wide background: TCR clusters were largely donor specific. Study-level findings and limits: Clones contracting across day 15 to 85 had a balanced CD4/CD8 profile; later expanding clones leaned CD4+.

TCRdb re-called the 5' RACE reads through MiXCR, storing one row per CDR3 protein. The sample consists of over 30,000 distinct CDR3 sequences, about an eighth of them appearing once. Trimming removed 5 bases at V and 1 base at J, with 13 bases between. The CDR3 runs 15 residues. This clonotype has at least ten counts. Its antigen is as yet unknown. The sequenced sample was PBMCs or a T cell subset sorted from them (not recorded which). The source of this sequence is a man younger than 35 who had mild COVID-19 (a few samples of this study predate the infection). Cell type and time point are not known. The chain couples TRBV12-3 or TRBV12-4 to TRBJ2-3, with D uncertain. The CDR3 region is CASSPQFSGTDTQYF. The DNA for the CDR3 is TGTGCCAGCAGTCCACAGTTTTCGGGCACAGATACGCAGTATTTT.